The rows below give T cell receptor beta chains drawn from one sample of a study of blood T cell repertoires in COVID-19. Data came from immunoSEQ multiplex PCR; TCRdb stores just in-frame clones and leaves some out. The profile shows hundreds of thousands of clones, 70% to 90% of them singletons. Sequenced material: peripheral blood. The receptors originated from a man younger than 35 with active or convalescent COVID-19. CDR3s leave out the opening cysteine and the closing phenylalanine or tryptophan. The D gene is left open where the match is weak.

j_call d_call v_call cdr3_aa
TRBJ1-2 NA TRBV7-2 ASSSGLYLNYGYT
TRBJ2-7 NA TRBV12-3/TRBV12-4 ASSLVEGYEQY
TRBJ2-5 TRBD1 TRBV13 ASSSDRGSLETQY
TRBJ1-2 TRBD1 TRBV7-2 ASSFPGQGRGYT
TRBJ2-7 NA TRBV7-9 ASSSGGSIKQY
TRBJ2-1 NA TRBV21-1 ASSAGTSGRTMIRF
TRBJ1-2 NA TRBV30 AWSDTVNYGYT
TRBJ1-2 NA TRBV4-3 ASSQERGPGVGYT
TRBJ2-5 NA TRBV30 AWSEASPQETQY
TRBJ1-5 TRBD1 TRBV6-5 ASTNKQGDNQPQH
TRBJ2-1 NA TRBV5-5 ASSFRDNYNEQF
TRBJ1-2 TRBD1 TRBV27 ASSLSGTGASGYT
TRBJ1-4 NA TRBV6-2/TRBV6-3 ASSYSDRPHEKLF
TRBJ2-1 TRBD2 TRBV9 ASSPDSGTHNEQF
TRBJ2-5 TRBD2 TRBV5-1 ASRYASGGAGKTQY
TRBJ1-5 TRBD1 TRBV7-2 ASSFSGQGAQPQH
TRBJ1-5 NA TRBV28 ASSLGRDQPQH
TRBJ2-1 NA TRBV20-1 SAPFYNEQF
TRBJ1-2 NA TRBV6-5 ASRQGDNNYGYT
TRBJ1-6 NA TRBV11-3 ASSSRGGPLH
TRBJ1-1 TRBD1 TRBV5-8 ASSLGDREGGTEAF
TRBJ1-1 TRBD1 TRBV2 AIPTDRGLSEAF
TRBJ2-1 TRBD2 TRBV7-2 ASSLELAGFEQF
TRBJ1-4 TRBD1 TRBV11-2 ASSFGQGNEKLF
TRBJ1-2 NA TRBV20-1 SAVGAGGYT
TRBJ2-7 NA TRBV4-2 ASSLERSSYEQY
TRBJ1-6 NA TRBV5-5 ASSLAAGRSYNSPLH
TRBJ1-1 NA TRBV19 ASSIAPRVNTEAF
TRBJ1-2 TRBD1 TRBV28 ASRQLLDRVNGYT
TRBJ2-1 TRBD2 TRBV12-5 ASGLGIWEGSSYNEQF
TRBJ2-1 NA TRBV21-1 ASSKGAHCSYNEQF
TRBJ2-1 TRBD1 TRBV6-2/TRBV6-3 ASSYRTGRGNEQF
TRBJ1-2 NA TRBV7-3 ASSSSTTRQDYGYT
TRBJ2-5 TRBD2 TRBV28 ASSSIRTRLAGGRWETQY
TRBJ2-1 NA TRBV11-1 ASSRAGFLGGNEQF
TRBJ1-4 NA TRBV28 ASSLLTGGDEKLF
TRBJ2-3 NA TRBV19 ASSITPSTDTQY
TRBJ2-2 TRBD1 TRBV19 ASINTGGNTGELF
TRBJ1-2 NA TRBV9 ASSSRGRGSGSYGYT